This T cell receptor beta chain was captured by sequencing in a study of blood T cells in healthy people across ages. V was cut by 3 bases and J by 4 bases, with 16 bases left in between. CDR1 and CDR2 (germline): DFQATT, SNEGSKA (reference sequence). CDR3 size: 14 residues. This clonotype turned up a few times. A second about 6 to 12 cycle PCR used barcoded and J-beta primers. A template-switch adaptor that had 12 random nucleotides put a tag on each cDNA molecule. MiXCR, applied by TCRdb to the 5' RACE reads, yields one record per CDR3 protein. The data contain 780,000 or so distinct CDR3 sequences, roughly 56% of them seen just once; the ten biggest clones take up 20% to 30%.

This receptor was taken from a man aged 40-55 years in good health. Sequenced material: blood. J is TRBJ2-7 and V is TRBV20-1; D unresolved. This chain's CDR3 is CSARSPVGVYEQYF. The CDR3 DNA reads TGCAGTGCTAGGTCACCCGTTGGGGTTTACGAGCAGTACTTC.